This T cell receptor beta chain was sequenced for a study of cytomegalovirus exposure and HLA in healthy donors. PCR amplification relied on 60 Vbeta primers (plus 13 Jbeta primers). Repertoires were generated with immunoSEQ multiplex PCR, while TCRdb's copy carries only in-frame clones and drops some. This sample has around 140,000 clones; about 87% occur once, and the top ten carry around 5.2%. Remarks on this clone: Its antigen is not identified.

This CDR3 has 12 amino acids. Trimming removed 5 bases at V and 1 base at J, with 7 bases between. The V gene's germline CDR1 is SGHDT and CDR2 YYEEEE. Points from the study as a whole: When a later analysis compared HLA-associated TCR beta chains with equally common others, the HLA-associated chains turned out to be more clonally expanded and to have lower generation probabilities. Roughly even sequencing depth across donors was the assumption behind the presence/absence analyses. Previous analysis showed most TCR beta V segments were productive about 87% or about 30% of the time. Reportedly, diagnosis of cytomegalovirus status by the classifier showed high specificity and sensitivity.

The clonotype was recovered from a woman in her 30s in good health and CMV-seronegative. Sequences were obtained from PBMCs. V and J are TRBV5-6 and TRBJ2-7; D is unclear. The CDR3 nucleotides read TGTGCCAGCAGGGCCTCTTCCTACGAGCAGTACTTC. It codes for CASRASSYEQYF.